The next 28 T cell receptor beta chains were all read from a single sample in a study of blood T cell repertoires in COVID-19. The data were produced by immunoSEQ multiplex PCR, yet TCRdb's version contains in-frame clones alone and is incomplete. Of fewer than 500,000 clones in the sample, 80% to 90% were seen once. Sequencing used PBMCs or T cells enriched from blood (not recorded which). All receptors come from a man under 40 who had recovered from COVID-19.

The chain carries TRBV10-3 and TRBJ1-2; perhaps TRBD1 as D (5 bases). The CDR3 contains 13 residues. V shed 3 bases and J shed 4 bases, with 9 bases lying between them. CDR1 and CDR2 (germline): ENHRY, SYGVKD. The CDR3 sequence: CAISDSQGYGYTF. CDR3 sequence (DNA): TGTGCCATCAGTGATTCTCAGGGCTATGGCTACACCTTC.

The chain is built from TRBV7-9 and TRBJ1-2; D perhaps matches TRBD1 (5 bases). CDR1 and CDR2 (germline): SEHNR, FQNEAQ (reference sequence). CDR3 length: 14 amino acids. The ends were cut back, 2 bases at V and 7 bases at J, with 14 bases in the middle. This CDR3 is CASSLKGPGSGYTF. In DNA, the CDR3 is TGTGCCAGCAGCTTAAAAGGTCCAGGGTCTGGCTACACCTTC.

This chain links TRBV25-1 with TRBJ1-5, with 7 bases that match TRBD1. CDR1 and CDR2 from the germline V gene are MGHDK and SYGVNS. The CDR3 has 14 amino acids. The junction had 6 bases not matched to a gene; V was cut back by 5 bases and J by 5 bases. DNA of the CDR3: TGTGCCAGCAGTCAGACAGGGACTTATCAGCCCCAGCATTTT. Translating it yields CASSQTGTYQPQHF.

Here the CDR3 reads CASSTRIAGARAYEQYF. The CDR3 DNA reads as TGCGCCAGCAGTACCCGGATAGCGGGAGCAAGGGCCTACGAGCAGTACTTC. The chain uses TRBV5-1 and TRBJ2-7, with 9 bases identical to TRBD2. V lost 5 bases to trimming and J lost 2 bases; unmatched junction nucleotides: 14. Germline lookup yields CDR1 SGHRS and CDR2 YFSETQ. This CDR3 has 17 amino acids.

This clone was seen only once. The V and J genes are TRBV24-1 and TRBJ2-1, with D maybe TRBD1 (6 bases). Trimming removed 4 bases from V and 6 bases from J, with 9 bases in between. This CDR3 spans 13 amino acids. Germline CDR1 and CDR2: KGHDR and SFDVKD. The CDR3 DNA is TGTGCCACCAGTGAGGGGGCCTTCAATGAGCAGTTCTTC. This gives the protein CATSEGAFNEQFF.

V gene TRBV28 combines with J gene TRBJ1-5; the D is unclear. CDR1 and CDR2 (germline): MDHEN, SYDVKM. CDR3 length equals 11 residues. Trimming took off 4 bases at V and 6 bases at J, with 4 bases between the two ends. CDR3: CASSSGQPQHF. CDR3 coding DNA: TGTGCCAGCAGTTCCGGTCAGCCCCAGCATTTT. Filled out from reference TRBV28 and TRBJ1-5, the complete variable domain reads DVKVTQSSRYLVKRTGEKVFLECVQDMDHENMFWYRQDPGLGLRLIYFSYDVKMKEKGDIPEGYSVSREKKERFSLILESASTNQTSMYLCASSSGQPQHFGDGTRLSIL.

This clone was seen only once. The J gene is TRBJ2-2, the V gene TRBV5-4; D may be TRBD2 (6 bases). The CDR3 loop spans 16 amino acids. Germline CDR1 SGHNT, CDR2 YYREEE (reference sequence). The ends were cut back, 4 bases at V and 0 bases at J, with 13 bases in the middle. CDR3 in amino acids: CASSPGGVANTGELFF. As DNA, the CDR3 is TGTGCCAGCAGCCCTGGAGGGGTCGCGAACACCGGGGAGCTGTTTTTT.

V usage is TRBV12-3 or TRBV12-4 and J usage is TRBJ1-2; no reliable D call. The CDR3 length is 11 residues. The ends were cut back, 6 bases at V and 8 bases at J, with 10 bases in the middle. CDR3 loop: CASSPKSGYTF. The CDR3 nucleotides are TGTGCCAGCAGCCCGAAGAGCGGCTACACCTTC.

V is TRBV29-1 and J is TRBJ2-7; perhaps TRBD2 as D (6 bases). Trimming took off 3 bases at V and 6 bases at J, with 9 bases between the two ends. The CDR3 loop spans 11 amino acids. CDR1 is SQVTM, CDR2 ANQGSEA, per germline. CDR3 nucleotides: TGCAGCGTTGAGGGAGGAACCGAGCAGTACTTC. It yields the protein CSVEGGTEQYF.

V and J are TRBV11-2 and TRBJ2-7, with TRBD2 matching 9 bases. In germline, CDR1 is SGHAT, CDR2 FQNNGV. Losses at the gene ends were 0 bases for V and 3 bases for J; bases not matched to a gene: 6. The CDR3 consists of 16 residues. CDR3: CASSLDRAGGVYEQYF. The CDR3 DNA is TGTGCCAGCAGCTTAGATCGCGCGGGAGGGGTCTACGAGCAGTACTTC. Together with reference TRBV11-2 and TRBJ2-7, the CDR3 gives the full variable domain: EAGVAQSPRYKIIEKRQSVAFWCNPISGHATLYWYQQILGQGPKLLIQFQNNGVVDDSQLPKDRFSAERLKGVDSTLKIQPAKLEDSAVYLCASSLDRAGGVYEQYFGPGTRLTVT.

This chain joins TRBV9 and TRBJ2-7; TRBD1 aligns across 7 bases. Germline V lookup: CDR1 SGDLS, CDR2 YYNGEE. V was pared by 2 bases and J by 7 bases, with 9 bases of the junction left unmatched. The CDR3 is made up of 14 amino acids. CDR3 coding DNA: TGTGCCAGCAGCGTCGGGACAGACCTACGGGAGCAGTACTTC. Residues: CASSVGTDLREQYF.

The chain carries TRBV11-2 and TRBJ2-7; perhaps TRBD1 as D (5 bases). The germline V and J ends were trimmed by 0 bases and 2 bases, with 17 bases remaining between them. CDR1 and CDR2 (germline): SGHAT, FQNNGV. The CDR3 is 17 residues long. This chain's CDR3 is CASSLDIFRELPYEQYF. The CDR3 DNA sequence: TGTGCCAGCAGCTTAGATATTTTCAGGGAACTGCCCTACGAGCAGTACTTC.

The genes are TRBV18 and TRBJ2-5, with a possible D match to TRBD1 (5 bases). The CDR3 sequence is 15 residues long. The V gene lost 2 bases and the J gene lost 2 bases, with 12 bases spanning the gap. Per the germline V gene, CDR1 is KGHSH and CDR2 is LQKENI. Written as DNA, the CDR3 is TGTGCCAGCTCACCAAATAAGGGGCCTCAAGAGACCCAGTACTTC. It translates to CASSPNKGPQETQYF.

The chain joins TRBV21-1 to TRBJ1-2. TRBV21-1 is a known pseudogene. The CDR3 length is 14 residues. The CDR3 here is CASTPGGGCMGYTF. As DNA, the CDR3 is TGTGCCAGCACTCCCGGCGGGGGTTGTATGGGCTACACCTTC.

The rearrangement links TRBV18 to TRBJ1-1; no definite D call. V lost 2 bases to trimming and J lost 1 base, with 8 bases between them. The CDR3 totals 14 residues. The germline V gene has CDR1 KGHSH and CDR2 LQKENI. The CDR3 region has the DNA TGTGCCAGCTCACCATGGGCAGGGAACACTGAAGCTTTCTTT. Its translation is CASSPWAGNTEAFF.

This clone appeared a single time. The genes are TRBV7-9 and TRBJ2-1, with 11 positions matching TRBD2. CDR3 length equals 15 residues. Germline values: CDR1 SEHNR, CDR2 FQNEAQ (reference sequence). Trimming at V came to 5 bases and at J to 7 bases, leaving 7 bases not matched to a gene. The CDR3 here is CASSETSGSLNEQFF. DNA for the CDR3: TGTGCCAGCAGCGAAACTAGCGGGAGTCTGAATGAGCAGTTCTTC.

In DNA, the CDR3 is TGTGCCAGCAGCCTACAGGGGGACTACAATGAGCAGTTCTTC. Its protein is CASSLQGDYNEQFF. This chain uses TRBV3-1 (or the pseudogene TRBV3-2) with TRBJ2-1, with 8 bases identical to TRBD1. Germline V gene sequence: CDR1 LGHDT, CDR2 YNNKEL (reference sequence). The trim removed 4 bases at V and 3 bases at J, leaving 2 bases unmatched. The CDR3 length is 14 residues.

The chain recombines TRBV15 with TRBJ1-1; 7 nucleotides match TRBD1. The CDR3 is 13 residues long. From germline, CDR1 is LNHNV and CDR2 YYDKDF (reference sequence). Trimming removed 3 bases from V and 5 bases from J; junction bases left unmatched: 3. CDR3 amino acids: CATSSDRVTEAFF. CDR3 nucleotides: TGTGCCACCAGCAGCGACAGGGTAACTGAAGCTTTCTTT.

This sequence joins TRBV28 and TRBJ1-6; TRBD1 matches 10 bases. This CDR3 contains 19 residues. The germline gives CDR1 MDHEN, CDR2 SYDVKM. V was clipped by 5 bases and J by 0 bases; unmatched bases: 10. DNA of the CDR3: TGTGCCAGCAGTGGCCCGGGACAGGGGTCTAGCTCCTATAATTCACCCCTCCACTTT. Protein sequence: CASSGPGQGSSSYNSPLHF.

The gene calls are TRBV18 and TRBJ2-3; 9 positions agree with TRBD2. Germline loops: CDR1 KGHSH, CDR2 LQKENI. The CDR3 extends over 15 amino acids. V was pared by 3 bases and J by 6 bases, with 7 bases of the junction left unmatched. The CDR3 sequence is CASSPQAGGRDTQYF. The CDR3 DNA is TGTGCCAGCTCACCGCAGGCGGGAGGGCGGGATACGCAGTATTTT.

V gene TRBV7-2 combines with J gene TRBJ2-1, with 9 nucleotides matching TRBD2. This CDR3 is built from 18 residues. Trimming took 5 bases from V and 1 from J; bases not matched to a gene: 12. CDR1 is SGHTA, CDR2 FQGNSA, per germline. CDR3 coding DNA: TGTGCCAGCAGCGGCCGTGGTAGGCTAGCGGGATCCTACAATGAGCAGTTCTTC. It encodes CASSGRGRLAGSYNEQFF.

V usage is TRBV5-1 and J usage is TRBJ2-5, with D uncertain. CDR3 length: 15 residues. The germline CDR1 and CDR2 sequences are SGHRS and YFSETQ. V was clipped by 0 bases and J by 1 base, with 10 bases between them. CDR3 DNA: TGCGCCAGCAGCTTGGTCGCGAGAAGCCAAGAGACCCAGTACTTC. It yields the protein CASSLVARSQETQYF.

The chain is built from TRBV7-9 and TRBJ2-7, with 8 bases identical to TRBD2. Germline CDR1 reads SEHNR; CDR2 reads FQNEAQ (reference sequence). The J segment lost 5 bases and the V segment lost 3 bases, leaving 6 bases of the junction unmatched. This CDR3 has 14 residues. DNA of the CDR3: TGTGCCAGCAGCTTGATTAGCGGGAACCACGAGCAGTACTTC. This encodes CASSLISGNHEQYF. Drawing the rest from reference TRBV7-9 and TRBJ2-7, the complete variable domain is DTGVSQNPRHKITKRGQNVTFRCDPISEHNRLYWYRQTLGQGPEFLTYFQNEAQLEKSRLLSDRFSAERPKGSFSTLEIQRTEQGDSAMYLCASSLISGNHEQYFGPGTRLTVT.

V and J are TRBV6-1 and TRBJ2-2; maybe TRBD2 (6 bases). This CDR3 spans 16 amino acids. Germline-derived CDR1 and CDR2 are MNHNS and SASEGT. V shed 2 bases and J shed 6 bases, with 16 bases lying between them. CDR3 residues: CASSEPWGVNPGELFF. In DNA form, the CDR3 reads TGTGCCAGCAGTGAACCTTGGGGGGTTAACCCCGGGGAGCTGTTTTTT.

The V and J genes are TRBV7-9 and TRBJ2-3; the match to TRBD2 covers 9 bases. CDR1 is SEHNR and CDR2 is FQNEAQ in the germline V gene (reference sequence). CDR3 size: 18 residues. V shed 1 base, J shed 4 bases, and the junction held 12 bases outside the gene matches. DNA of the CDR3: TGTGCCAGCAGCTTAGGAGTCGATCTAGCGGGGAGGGCAGATACGCAGTATTTT. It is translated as CASSLGVDLAGRADTQYF.

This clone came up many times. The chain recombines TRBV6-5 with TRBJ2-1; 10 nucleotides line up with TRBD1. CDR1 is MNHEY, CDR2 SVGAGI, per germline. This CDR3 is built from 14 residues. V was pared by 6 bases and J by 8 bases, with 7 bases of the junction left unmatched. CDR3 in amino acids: CASSRDRGGHEQFF. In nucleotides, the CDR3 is TGTGCCAGCAGCCGGGACAGGGGAGGCCATGAGCAGTTCTTC.

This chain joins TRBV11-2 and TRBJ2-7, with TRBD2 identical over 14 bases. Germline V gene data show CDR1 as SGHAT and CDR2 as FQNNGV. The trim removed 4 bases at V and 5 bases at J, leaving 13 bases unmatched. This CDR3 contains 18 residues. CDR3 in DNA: TGTGCCAGCAGCTCAAGGACTAGCGGGAGGATCGGCTTGCACGAGCAGTACTTC. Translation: CASSSRTSGRIGLHEQYF.

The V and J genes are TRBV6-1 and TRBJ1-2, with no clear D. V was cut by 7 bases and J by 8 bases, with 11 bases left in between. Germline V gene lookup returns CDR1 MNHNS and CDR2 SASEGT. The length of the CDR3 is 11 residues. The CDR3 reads CASTSAGGYTF. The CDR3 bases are TGTGCCAGCACGTCCGCCGGGGGCTACACCTTC.